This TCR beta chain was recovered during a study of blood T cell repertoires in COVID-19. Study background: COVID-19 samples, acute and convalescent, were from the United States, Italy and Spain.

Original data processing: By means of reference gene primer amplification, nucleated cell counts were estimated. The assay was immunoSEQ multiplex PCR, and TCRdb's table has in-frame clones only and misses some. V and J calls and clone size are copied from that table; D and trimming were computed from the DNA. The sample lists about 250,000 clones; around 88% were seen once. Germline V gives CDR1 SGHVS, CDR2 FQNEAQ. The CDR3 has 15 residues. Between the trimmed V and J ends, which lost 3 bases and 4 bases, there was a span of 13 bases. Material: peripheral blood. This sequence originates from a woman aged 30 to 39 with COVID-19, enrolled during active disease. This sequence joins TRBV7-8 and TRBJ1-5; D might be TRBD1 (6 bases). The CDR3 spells CASSFSGQRNQPQHF. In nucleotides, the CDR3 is TGTGCCAGCAGCTTCTCGGGACAAAGAAATCAGCCCCAGCATTTT.